This entry lists 26 T cell receptor beta chains sequenced from one sample in a study of preoperative IRX-2 immunotherapy in early breast cancer. Described treatment: preoperative locoregional IRX-2 cytokine immunotherapy. This table comes from immunoSEQ multiplex PCR, and its TCRdb copy is limited to in-frame clones, with some not included. The sample yields 40,000 to 50,000 clones, approximately 80% seen once. Sequenced material: tumor tissue, taken after IRX-2 immunotherapy. All receptors derive from a human donor with breast cancer.

The chain links TRBV6-8 to TRBJ1-2; no clear D gene. Deletions cut 10 bases from V and 0 bases from J, with 12 bases between. CDR3 length: 13 residues. Germline CDR1 is MNHGY and CDR2 is SAAAGT. The CDR3 sequence: CAISGIANYGYTF. CDR3 DNA sequence: TGTGCCATCAGCGGAATAGCTAACTATGGCTACACCTTC.

This clone was detected a few times. The chain joins TRBV14 to TRBJ1-2; 8 bases fit TRBD1. Germline lookup yields CDR1 SGHDN and CDR2 FVKESK. This CDR3 is built from 14 residues. Trimming at V came to 4 bases and at J to 7 bases, leaving 8 bases not matched to a gene. Here the CDR3 reads CASSPNQGALGYTF. In DNA, the CDR3 is TGTGCCAGCAGCCCGAACCAGGGGGCGCTTGGCTACACCTTC.

This rearrangement joins TRBV6-8 to TRBJ1-4, with D possibly being TRBD1 (5 bases). CDR1 MNHGY and CDR2 SAAAGT come from the germline V gene. V dropped 11 bases and J dropped 4 bases, with 14 bases sitting between them. The CDR3 is made up of 13 amino acids. DNA of the CDR3: TGTGCCGGACGGTTGGGGGTTAATGAAAAACTGTTTTTT. It is translated as CAGRLGVNEKLFF.

J is TRBJ1-5 and V is TRBV6-8; TRBD1 aligns across 10 bases. The V gene's germline CDR1 is MNHGY and CDR2 SAAAGT. The CDR3 spans 14 residues. The J segment lost 2 bases and the V segment lost 6 bases, leaving 1 base of the junction unmatched. The CDR3 DNA reads TGTGCCAGCAGGGGGACAGGGGGCAATCAGCCCCAGCATTTT. Translating gives CASRGTGGNQPQHF.

The chain couples TRBV7-8 to TRBJ2-2, with D tentatively TRBD1 (6 bases). Deletions cut 3 bases from V and 0 bases from J, with 17 bases between. Germline V gene data show CDR1 as SGHVS and CDR2 as FQNEAQ. The CDR3 contains 18 residues. The CDR3 DNA reads as TGTGCCAGCAGCTTGGGAAGGGGGACGTACGCGAACACCGGGGAGCTGTTTTTT. As protein: CASSLGRGTYANTGELFF.

CDR3 nucleotides: TGCGCCAGCAGCTTGGCCGCCTACAGAGATACGCAGTATTTT. Translation gives CASSLAAYRDTQYF. The rearrangement uses TRBV5-1 and TRBJ2-3; D unclear. V was pared by 0 bases and J by 5 bases, with 10 bases between. CDR3 size: 14 residues. Germline values: CDR1 SGHRS, CDR2 YFSETQ.

The chain carries TRBV6-8 and TRBJ2-1, with 8 bases that match TRBD1. Germline lookup yields CDR1 MNHGY and CDR2 SAAAGT. The CDR3 extends over 13 amino acids. Trimming removed 10 bases from V and 1 base from J; junction bases left unmatched: 3. In nucleotides, the CDR3 is TGTGCCACCTGGACAGGGTCCTACAATGAGCAGTTCTTC. It yields the protein CATWTGSYNEQFF.

The chain combines TRBV7-1 with TRBJ2-3; D perhaps matches TRBD2 (6 bases). TRBV7-1 is recorded as an ORF, its role being uncertain. V dropped 4 bases and J dropped 3 bases, with 14 bases sitting between them. This CDR3 is 15 amino acids long. CDR3 region: CASSLGGTQTDTQYF. The DNA of the CDR3 is TGTGCCAGCAGCTTAGGAGGGACCCAAACAGATACGCAGTATTTT.

The V gene is TRBV6-4, the J gene TRBJ2-2; 10 bases align to TRBD1. J was trimmed by 6 bases and V by 5 bases; bases with no gene match: 6. The CDR3 covers 15 residues. Germline V gene lookup returns CDR1 MRHNA and CDR2 SNTAGT. This CDR3 is CASSWGTGESGELFF. As DNA, the CDR3 is TGTGCCAGCAGTTGGGGGACAGGGGAGTCCGGGGAGCTGTTTTTT.

V and J are TRBV6-8 and TRBJ2-2; 7 positions agree with TRBD2. J gave up 5 bases and V 8 bases, and 2 bases lay outside the gene matches. From germline, CDR1 is MNHGY and CDR2 SAAAGT. The CDR3 consists of 12 residues. CDR3 in DNA: TGTGCCAGCGGGACTATAACCGGGGAGCTGTTTTTT. Amino acid sequence: CASGTITGELFF.

In its sample, this clone was seen a few times. This chain uses TRBV1 with TRBJ1-5; the listed D gene, TRBD1, was not tested against the DNA. TRBV1 is given as a pseudogene. There are 15 residues in the CDR3. CDR3 region: CASSHRTNSNQPQHF. The CDR3 nucleotides are TGCGCCAGCAGCCATCGGACAAACAGCAATCAGCCCCAGCATTTT.

This clone has just a few counts. V gene TRBV11-3 combines with J gene TRBJ1-1; 8 nucleotides align to TRBD1. The CDR3 totals 14 residues. Trimming at V came to 3 bases and at J to 9 bases, leaving 9 bases not matched to a gene. CDR1 is SGHNT and CDR2 is YENEEA in the germline V gene. The CDR3 coding sequence is TGTGCCAGCAGCTTCTCCGGGACAGGAGCACAAGCTTTCTTT. This gives the protein CASSFSGTGAQAFF.

This clone was seen only a few times. The chain couples TRBV10-2 to TRBJ2-3; D is undetermined. Germline-derived CDR1 and CDR2 are WSHSY and SAAADI. V lost 0 bases, J lost 0 bases, and 4 bases lay in between. The CDR3 contains 14 residues. CDR3 bases: TGCGCCAGCAGTGAGTCGTTAAGCACAGATACGCAGTATTTT. Its translation: CASSESLSTDTQYF.

The chain uses TRBV19 and TRBJ1-2; 10 positions agree with TRBD1. The V and J ends lost 4 bases and 3 bases, in that order; junction bases with no gene match: 11. The CDR3 contains 17 residues. CDR1 and CDR2 (germline): LNHDA, SQIVND (reference sequence). CDR3 in amino acids: CASSTISRDRGDYGYTF. Here the CDR3 DNA reads TGTGCCAGTAGTACCATCAGCCGGGACAGGGGAGACTATGGCTACACCTTC.

The chain joins TRBV19 to TRBJ2-2; perhaps TRBD2 as D (6 bases). Trimming cost V 7 bases and J 2 bases, with 11 bases left between them. This CDR3 spans 14 amino acids. The germline CDR1 and CDR2 sequences are LNHDA and SQIVND (reference sequence). CDR3: CASKSRDNTGELFF. CDR3 bases: TGTGCCAGTAAATCGCGGGACAACACCGGGGAGCTGTTTTTT.

J is TRBJ1-4 and V is TRBV6-7, with unresolved D. TRBV6-7 qualifies as an ORF whose function is uncertain. This CDR3 has 12 amino acids. The CDR3 DNA reads as TGTTCGCCCTGGAGGGAAGTGGGAAAACTGTTTTTT. Encoded protein: CSPWREVGKLFF.

The chain links TRBV18 to TRBJ1-2; possibly TRBD1 for D (5 bases). Per the germline V gene, CDR1 is KGHSH and CDR2 is LQKENI. V dropped 2 bases and J dropped 6 bases, with 10 bases sitting between them. This CDR3 is built from 13 residues. The CDR3 spells CASSPEGRHGYTF. DNA of the CDR3: TGTGCCAGCTCACCAGAGGGGCGGCATGGCTACACCTTC.

The chain couples TRBV11-3 to TRBJ1-2; D is perhaps TRBD1 (6 bases). The V and J ends lost 8 bases and 2 bases respectively, with 15 bases between them. CDR3 length: 14 residues. Germline-derived CDR1 and CDR2 are SGHNT and YENEEA. The CDR3 region is CASGTGSENYGYTF. The CDR3, as DNA: TGTGCCAGCGGAACAGGGTCGGAAAACTATGGCTACACCTTC.

This clone was counted a few times. V and J are TRBV12-5 and TRBJ1-1; D gene uncertain. The V gene lost 2 bases and the J gene lost 5 bases, with 9 bases spanning the gap. Germline assignment: CDR1 LGHNT and CDR2 FRNRAP. The CDR3 extends over 13 amino acids. The CDR3, as DNA: TGTGCTAGTGGTTTGTCGGAGGATACTGAAGCTTTCTTT. It specifies CASGLSEDTEAFF.

The chain is built from TRBV6-8 and TRBJ2-5, with TRBD2 matching over 10 bases. Trimming cost V 5 bases and J 5 bases; bases outside gene matches: 17. The length of the CDR3 is 18 residues. The germline gives CDR1 MNHGY, CDR2 SAAAGT. For the CDR3, the DNA is TGTGCCAGCAGTCCCCGGGGGTGGAGCGGGAGGGCCCGGGAGACCCAGTACTTC. Its translation is CASSPRGWSGRARETQYF.

The chain combines TRBV6-8 with TRBJ2-7, with 12 positions matching TRBD1. The CDR3 covers 14 residues. Germline CDR1 and CDR2: MNHGY and SAAAGT. Trimming cost V 6 bases and J 5 bases; bases outside gene matches: 5. CDR3 DNA sequence: TGTGCCAGCAGCTGGGGACAGGGGGCCCACGAGCAGTACTTC. It is translated as CASSWGQGAHEQYF.

As to this clone: At one end the junction does not follow the germline gene, possibly because of a read error. The V and J genes are TRBV6-8 and TRBJ1-2; D may be TRBD1 (6 bases). The CDR3 length is 16 residues. Germline CDR1 MNHGY, CDR2 SAAAGT. CDR3 sequence reads: CASSNSQDRVISGYTF. The CDR3 coding sequence is TGTGCCAGCAGTAACTCGCAGGACAGAGTTATTAGTGGCTACACCTTC.

The chain combines TRBV11-3 with TRBJ2-5; 8 bases are a match to TRBD2. Germline CDR1 is SGHNT and CDR2 is YENEEA. CDR3 length: 15 amino acids. V lost 1 base, J lost 5 bases, and 6 bases stayed unmatched. The CDR3: CASSLGDSGKETQYF. CDR3 DNA sequence: TGTGCCAGCAGCTTAGGGGATAGCGGGAAGGAGACCCAGTACTTC.

The V call is TRBV28, the J call TRBJ2-7, with D maybe TRBD1 (5 bases). Deletions cut 7 bases from V and 9 bases from J, with 22 bases between. Germline-derived CDR1 and CDR2 are MDHEN and SYDVKM. The CDR3 has 14 amino acids. CDR3 DNA: TGTGCCAGCATGCAGGGCTCGATATCTACGGGGCAGTACTTC. Its translation: CASMQGSISTGQYF.

This chain connects TRBV28 to TRBJ2-7; tentative D call: TRBD1 (6 bases). CDR1 is MDHEN and CDR2 is SYDVKM in the germline V gene. The CDR3 is made up of 15 amino acids. V shed 3 bases and J shed 1 base, with 13 bases lying between them. CDR3 protein: CASSLARGSSYEQYF. In DNA, the CDR3 is TGTGCCAGCAGTTTGGCTAGGGGGTCTTCCTACGAGCAGTACTTC. The full variable domain, in which reference TRBV28 and TRBJ2-7 provide the parts outside the CDR3, is DVKVTQSSRYLVKRTGEKVFLECVQDMDHENMFWYRQDPGLGLRLIYFSYDVKMKEKGDIPEGYSVSREKKERFSLILESASTNQTSMYLCASSLARGSSYEQYFGPGTRLTVT.

The V and J genes are TRBV30 and TRBJ1-3, with 9 nucleotides matching TRBD1. Germline V gene lookup returns CDR1 GTSNPN and CDR2 SVGIG (reference sequence). J was trimmed by 8 bases and V by 3 bases; bases with no gene match: 11. The CDR3 length is 15 residues. This CDR3 is CAWSSDRGRSDTIYF. As DNA, the CDR3 is TGTGCCTGGAGCTCGGACAGGGGTAGATCGGACACCATATATTTT.